Following are 16 T cell receptor beta chains from one sample sequenced in a study of blood T cell repertoires in COVID-19. Assay used: immunoSEQ multiplex PCR; TCRdb lists only in-frame clones, some missing. This table holds about 440,000 clones, approximately 90% found once. Sequencing input: peripheral blood. All receptors come from a woman aged 25-40 years with acute or convalescent COVID-19.

The V gene is TRBV19, the J gene TRBJ2-5, with 11 bases lining up with TRBD1. The CDR3 totals 15 residues. Per germline, CDR1 LNHDA and CDR2 SQIVND (reference sequence). V lost 2 bases and J lost 7; bases outside the gene matches: 6. The CDR3 sequence: CASSISPGQGATQYF. CDR3 nucleotides: TGTGCCAGTAGTATATCCCCAGGACAGGGGGCGACCCAGTACTTC.

V gene TRBV4-1 combines with J gene TRBJ1-2; 8 bases line up with TRBD1. The CDR3 consists of 15 residues. After removal of 0 bases from V and 6 bases from J, the junction contained 6 bases not matched to a gene. Germline V CDR1 and CDR2: MGHRA, YSYEKL. CDR3 region: CASSQERSGGDGYTF. The CDR3, as DNA: TGCGCCAGCAGCCAAGAACGGTCAGGGGGCGATGGCTACACCTTC.

V and J are TRBV7-8 and TRBJ2-7, with D possibly TRBD2 on 5 matching bases. This CDR3 has 13 residues. Per the germline V gene, CDR1 is SGHVS and CDR2 is FQNEAQ. V lost 3 bases and J lost 2, with 8 bases in between. The CDR3 sequence is CASSFSGAYEQYF. The CDR3 DNA follows: TGTGCCAGCAGCTTTTCCGGGGCCTACGAGCAGTACTTC. Based on the CDR3 plus reference TRBV7-8 and TRBJ2-7, the full variable domain is GAGVSQSPRYKVAKRGQDVALRCDPISGHVSLFWYQQALGQGPEFLTYFQNEAQLDKSGLPSDRFFAERPEGSVSTLKIQRTQQEDSAVYLCASSFSGAYEQYFGPGTRLTVT.

The chain has TRBV19 and TRBJ2-7; 7 bases match TRBD1. Looked up from germline, CDR1 is LNHDA and CDR2 is SQIVND (reference sequence). The CDR3 contains 13 residues. The V gene end was trimmed by 4 bases and the J gene end by 2 bases; junction bases not matched to a gene: 2. This chain's CDR3 is CASSKGAAYEQYF. As DNA, the CDR3 is TGTGCCAGTAGTAAGGGGGCGGCCTACGAGCAGTACTTC. Supplemented by reference TRBV19 and TRBJ2-7, the full variable domain reads DGGITQSPKYLFRKEGQNVTLSCEQNLNHDAMYWYRQDPGQGLRLIYYSQIVNDFQKGDIAEGYSVSREKKESFPLTVTSAQKNPTAFYLCASSKGAAYEQYFGPGTRLTVT.

V usage is TRBV6-1 and J usage is TRBJ1-5; TRBD1 might be the D (5 bases). V was clipped by 2 bases and J by 2 bases, with 13 bases between them. The germline CDR1 and CDR2 sequences are MNHNS and SASEGT. CDR3 length: 16 residues. The CDR3 reads CASSEYSGKGNQPQHF. As DNA, the CDR3 is TGTGCCAGCAGTGAATATTCAGGGAAGGGCAATCAGCCCCAGCATTTT.

This clone was counted once. The chain links TRBV28 to TRBJ2-1; D is undetermined. The CDR3 spans 15 residues. Germline V gene data show CDR1 as MDHEN and CDR2 as SYDVKM. V was clipped by 5 bases and J by 1 base, with 12 bases between them. CDR3 sequence: CASSGWAVSYNEQFF. CDR3 in DNA: TGTGCCAGCAGTGGGTGGGCAGTATCCTACAATGAGCAGTTCTTC.

The chain joins TRBV27 to TRBJ1-5; D remains ambiguous. Germline V gene lookup returns CDR1 MNHEY and CDR2 SMNVEV (reference sequence). Trimming took 6 bases from V and 9 from J, leaving 15 bases between them. The CDR3 runs 13 residues. DNA of the CDR3: TGTGCCAGCAGGCTAAGGAGTCATGGGCCCCAGCATTTT. Its protein product is CASRLRSHGPQHF.

Regarding this clone: The same CDR3 arises from other DNA sequences in this sample as well. This sequence joins TRBV30 and TRBJ1-5; D uncertain. The CDR3 sequence is 13 residues long. V was pared by 4 bases and J by 0 bases, with 7 bases between. Germline V gives CDR1 GTSNPN, CDR2 SVGIG (reference sequence). This chain's CDR3 is CAWNRGSNQPQHF. The CDR3, as DNA: TGTGCCTGGAACCGGGGTAGCAATCAGCCCCAGCATTTT.

The chain couples TRBV10-1 to TRBJ2-1; TRBD2 matches 12 bases. The CDR3 spans 15 residues. The V gene's germline CDR1 is WNHNN and CDR2 SYGVQD (reference sequence). Unmatched junction bases numbered 4, after V lost 1 base and J lost 9 bases. CDR3 residues: CASSEFPSGGGEQFF. CDR3 in DNA: TGCGCCAGCAGTGAGTTTCCTAGCGGGGGGGGTGAGCAGTTCTTC.

This clone has only one observation. V gene TRBV5-1 combines with J gene TRBJ2-7; a weak D match, TRBD1 (6 bases). The ends were cut back, 0 bases at V and 3 bases at J, with 13 bases in the middle. Germline CDR1 SGHRS, CDR2 YFSETQ. The CDR3 extends over 15 amino acids. CDR3 coding DNA: TGCGCCAGCAGCTTGGGGAGCCGAGGGGGCTACGAGCAGTACTTC. Protein: CASSLGSRGGYEQYF.

The rearrangement links TRBV7-9 to TRBJ1-2; 10 nucleotides match TRBD1. The CDR3 is made up of 15 amino acids. Germline CDR1 reads SEHNR; CDR2 reads FQNEAQ (reference sequence). With V trimmed by 5 bases and J by 8 bases, 11 bases remained unmatched. Here the CDR3 reads CASSRDRDRGRGYTF. As DNA, the CDR3 is TGTGCCAGCAGCCGGGACCGGGACAGGGGAAGAGGCTACACCTTC.

This clone was observed once. This chain joins TRBV2 and TRBJ2-2, with 8 bases identical to TRBD1. V was clipped by 4 bases and J by 6 bases; unmatched bases: 1. CDR3 length: 13 amino acids. Germline assignment: CDR1 SNHLY and CDR2 FYNNEI. This chain's CDR3 is CASSGQGSGELFF. In DNA form, the CDR3 reads TGTGCCAGCAGTGGACAGGGGTCCGGGGAGCTGTTTTTT.

The chain combines TRBV5-5 with TRBJ2-3, with 7 bases lining up with TRBD2. This CDR3 spans 15 amino acids. V was pared by 2 bases and J by 0 bases, with 3 bases of the junction left unmatched. The V gene's germline CDR1 is SGHKS and CDR2 YYEKEE (reference sequence). This CDR3 reads CASSFLGGSTDTQYF. The CDR3 DNA reads TGTGCCAGCAGCTTTCTCGGGGGGAGCACAGATACGCAGTATTTT.

This sequence joins TRBV21-1 and TRBJ2-7; the D call TRBD1 from the table was never checked on the DNA. TRBV21-1 is reported as a pseudogene. The CDR3 sequence is 16 residues long. CDR3 protein: CASKQSRGREGDEQYF. Written as DNA, the CDR3 is TGTGCCAGCAAACAATCCAGGGGCAGGGAAGGTGACGAGCAGTACTTC.

The V and J genes are TRBV7-6 and TRBJ2-1; no clear D. This CDR3 has 16 amino acids. Trimming took 1 base from V and 4 from J, leaving 14 bases between them. The germline V gene encodes CDR1 SGHVS and CDR2 FNYEAQ. The CDR3: CASSLGAHPTYNEQFF. DNA of the CDR3: TGTGCCAGCAGCTTAGGGGCTCACCCCACTTACAATGAGCAGTTCTTC.

J is TRBJ2-1 and V is TRBV2; TRBD2 matches 9 bases. This CDR3 is built from 15 residues. V trimming: 2 bases; J trimming: 5 bases; junction bases outside the gene matches: 4. CDR1 is SNHLY and CDR2 is FYNNEI in the germline V gene. Written as DNA, the CDR3 is TGTGCCAGCAGTGAATGGACTAGCGTCGACAATGAGCAGTTCTTC. Translation gives CASSEWTSVDNEQFF.